The rows below give T cell receptor beta chains drawn from one sample of a study of blood T cell repertoires in COVID-19. Sequencing used immunoSEQ multiplex PCR; TCRdb keeps in-frame clones, though not all of them. The sample records about 260,000 clones, about 90% being singletons. The sample taken for sequencing was peripheral blood. All receptors derive from a woman between 45 and 65 years old with acute or convalescent COVID-19. The CDR3 runs from the conserved cysteine through the conserved F or W. D genes are given only for firm matches. The size field is filled for only some rows; it gives once, few, many or a size class.

J: TRBJ2-1; D: -; V: TRBV5-1; size: -; CDR3: CASSLAGAYNEQFF; DNA: TGCGCCAGCAGCTTGGCAGGGGCCTACAATGAGCAGTTCTTC
J: TRBJ1-1; D: -; V: TRBV27; size: -; CDR3: CASGQGINWDTEAFF; DNA: TGTGCCAGTGGGCAGGGGATTAATTGGGACACTGAAGCTTTCTTT
J: TRBJ2-7; D: TRBD2; V: TRBV19; size: -; CDR3: CASSFSGRAYEQYF; DNA: TGTGCCAGTAGTTTCAGCGGGAGGGCCTACGAGCAGTACTTC
J: TRBJ2-1; D: TRBD2; V: TRBV29-1; size: few; CDR3: CSVGGLAVSSSYNEQFF; DNA: TGCAGCGTCGGGGGACTAGCTGTATCTAGCTCCTACAATGAGCAGTTCTTC
J: TRBJ2-1; D: -; V: TRBV7-3; size: once; CDR3: CASSPWGSSSYNEQFF; DNA: TGTGCCAGCAGTCCCTGGGGCAGCAGCTCCTACAATGAGCAGTTCTTC
J: TRBJ2-2; D: TRBD1; V: TRBV27; size: -; CDR3: CASGDRGGNTGELFF; DNA: TGTGCCAGCGGGGACAGGGGGGGAAACACCGGGGAGCTGTTTTTT
J: TRBJ2-3; D: -; V: TRBV27; size: -; CDR3: CASSFESTDTQYF; DNA: TGTGCCAGCAGTTTCGAGAGCACAGATACGCAGTATTTT
J: TRBJ1-2; D: TRBD1; V: TRBV7-2; size: -; CDR3: CASSLASGGDGYTF; DNA: TGTGCCAGCAGCTTAGCGTCAGGGGGTGACGGCTACACCTTC
J: TRBJ2-2; D: TRBD2; V: TRBV3-1/TRBV3-2; size: -; CDR3: CASSQGISGRAKGGELFF; DNA: TGTGCCAGCAGCCAAGGGATTAGCGGGAGGGCCAAAGGCGGGGAGCTGTTTTTT
J: TRBJ1-1; D: -; V: TRBV18; size: -; CDR3: CASSPPGRPNTEAFF; DNA: TGTGCCAGCTCACCACCGGGCCGGCCGAACACTGAAGCTTTCTTT
J: TRBJ1-5; D: -; V: TRBV6-5; size: -; CDR3: CARAPTGSNQPQHF; DNA: TGTGCCAGGGCCCCGACAGGAAGCAATCAGCCCCAGCATTTT
J: TRBJ2-2; D: -; V: TRBV6-5; size: once; CDR3: CASSSGTPNTGELFF; DNA: TGTGCCAGCAGTTCCGGGACACCGAACACCGGGGAGCTGTTTTTT
J: TRBJ2-7; D: -; V: TRBV4-1; size: once; CDR3: CARGCRTESYEQYF; DNA: TGCGCCAGGGGTTGCAGGACAGAGTCCTACGAGCAGTACTTC
J: TRBJ1-2; D: TRBD1; V: TRBV7-9; size: -; CDR3: CASSSVSAGGGGYTF; DNA: TGTGCCAGCAGCTCAGTCAGTGCAGGGGGCGGTGGCTACACCTTC
J: TRBJ2-2; D: -; V: TRBV5-1; size: -; CDR3: CASSSLTRGAGELFF; DNA: TGCGCCAGCAGCTCCCTAACTAGAGGCGCCGGGGAGCTGTTTTTT
J: TRBJ2-7; D: -; V: TRBV6-5; size: -; CDR3: CASSIRGRGYEQYF; DNA: TGTGCCAGCAGCATAAGGGGGAGGGGCTACGAGCAGTACTTC
J: TRBJ2-3; D: -; V: TRBV20-1; size: -; CDR3: CSAGLTDTQYF; DNA: TGCAGTGCGGGGCTCACAGATACGCAGTATTTT
J: TRBJ1-2; D: TRBD1; V: TRBV5-8; size: -; CDR3: CASSLEPDRGPSYFYGYTF; DNA: TGTGCCAGCAGCTTGGAACCGGACAGGGGGCCCTCTTACTTCTATGGCTACACCTTC